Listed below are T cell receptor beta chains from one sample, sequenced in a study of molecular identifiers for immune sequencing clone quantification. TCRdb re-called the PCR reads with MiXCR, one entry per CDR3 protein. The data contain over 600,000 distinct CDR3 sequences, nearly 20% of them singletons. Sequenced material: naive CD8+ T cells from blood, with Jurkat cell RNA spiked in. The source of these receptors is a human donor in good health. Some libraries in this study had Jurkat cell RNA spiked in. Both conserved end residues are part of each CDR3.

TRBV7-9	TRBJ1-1	CASSQIQPEAFF
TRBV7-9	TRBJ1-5	CASSPGWNQPQHF
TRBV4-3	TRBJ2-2	CASSQVAIWNTGELFF
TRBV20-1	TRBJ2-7	CSAHPSGSYEQYF
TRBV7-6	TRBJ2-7	CASSLDRGKTYEQYF
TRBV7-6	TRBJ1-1	CVSSAGQGAGTEAFF
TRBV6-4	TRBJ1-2	CASSDSPGTYGYTF
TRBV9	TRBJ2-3	CASSVVLATDTQYF
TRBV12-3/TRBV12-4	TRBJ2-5	CASSSGLAEETQYF
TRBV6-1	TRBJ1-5	CASRETGGINQPQHF
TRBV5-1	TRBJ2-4	CASSLGQGINIQYF
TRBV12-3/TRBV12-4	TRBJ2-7	CASSHDWGLKLSYEQYF
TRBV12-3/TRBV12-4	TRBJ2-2	CASSSPEGFGAGELFF
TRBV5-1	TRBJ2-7	CASSLQGADEQYF
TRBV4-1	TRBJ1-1	CASSQDPADREKMNTEAFF